The clone carrying this T cell receptor (beta chain) was detected once. There are 15 residues in the CDR3. J lost 5 bases, V lost 0 bases, and 5 bases had no gene match. Germline V gene sequence: CDR1 SGHRS, CDR2 YFSETQ. Repertoires were generated with immunoSEQ multiplex PCR, while TCRdb's copy carries only in-frame clones and drops some. The sample consists of 40,000 to 45,000 clones, around 80% of them appearing once. These data come from a study of T cell responses to AZD1222 COVID-19 vaccine. Sequenced material: peripheral blood, taken 28 days after the second dose of the MenACWY control vaccine. V usage is TRBV5-1 and J usage is TRBJ2-7; TRBD1 agrees at 10 bases. This TCR was recovered from an adult who received the MenACWY meningococcal vaccine as a control. CDR3 DNA: TGCGCCAGCAGCTTGGCCGGGACAGGGGTGGACGAGCAGTACTTC. Its translation is CASSLAGTGVDEQYF.